This TCR beta chain comes out of a study of CD8 T cells in ankylosing spondylitis. One entry per CDR3 protein, called by TCRdb with MiXCR from the 5' RACE reads. This table has some 200,000 distinct CDR3 sequences, roughly 24% appearing once. Study outcomes and limitations: Earlier authors reported some of these motif variants in reactive arthritis synovial fluid and blood.

Concerning this clonotype: Its target is unknown.

The sequence derives from a male donor with ankylosing spondylitis or in good health (not recorded which). The sequencing sample was made of blood, either unsorted or a sorted T cell fraction (not recorded which).

The CDR3 loop is CSASMDGAEFF. The CDR3 DNA follows: TGCAGTGCTAGTATGGATGGTGCGGAGTTCTTC. The V and J genes are TRBV20-1 and TRBJ2-1; D is ambiguous. CDR1 is DFQATT, CDR2 SNEGSKA, per germline (reference sequence). V lost 3 bases and J lost 14, with 14 bases in between. The CDR3 spans 11 residues.